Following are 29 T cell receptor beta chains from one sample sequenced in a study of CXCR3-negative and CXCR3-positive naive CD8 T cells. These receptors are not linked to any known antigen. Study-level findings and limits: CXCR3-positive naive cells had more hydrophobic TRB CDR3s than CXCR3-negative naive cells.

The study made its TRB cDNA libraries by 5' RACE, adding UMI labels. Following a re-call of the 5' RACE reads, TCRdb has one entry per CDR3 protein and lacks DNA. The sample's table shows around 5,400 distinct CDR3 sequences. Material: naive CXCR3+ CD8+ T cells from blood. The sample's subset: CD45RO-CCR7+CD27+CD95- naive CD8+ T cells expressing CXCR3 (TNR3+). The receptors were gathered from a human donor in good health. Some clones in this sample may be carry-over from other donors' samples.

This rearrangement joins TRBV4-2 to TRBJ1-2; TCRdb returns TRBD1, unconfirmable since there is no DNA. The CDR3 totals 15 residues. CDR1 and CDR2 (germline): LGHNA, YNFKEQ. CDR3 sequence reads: CACSQNPGQGYGYTF.

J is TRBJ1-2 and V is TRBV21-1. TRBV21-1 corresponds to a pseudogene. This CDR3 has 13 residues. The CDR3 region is CASSKPPDYGYTF.

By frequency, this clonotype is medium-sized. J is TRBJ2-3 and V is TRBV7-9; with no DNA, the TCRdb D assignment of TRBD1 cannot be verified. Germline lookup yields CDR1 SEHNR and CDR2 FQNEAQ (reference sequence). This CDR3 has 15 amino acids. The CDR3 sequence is CASSATDRVPDTQYF.

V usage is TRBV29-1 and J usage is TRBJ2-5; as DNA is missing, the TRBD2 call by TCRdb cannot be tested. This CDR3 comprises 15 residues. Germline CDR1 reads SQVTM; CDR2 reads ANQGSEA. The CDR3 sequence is CSVPGLAGAGETQYF.

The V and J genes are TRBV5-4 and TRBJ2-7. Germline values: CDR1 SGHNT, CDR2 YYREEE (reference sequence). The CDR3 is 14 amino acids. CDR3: CASSRDTTSDEQYF.

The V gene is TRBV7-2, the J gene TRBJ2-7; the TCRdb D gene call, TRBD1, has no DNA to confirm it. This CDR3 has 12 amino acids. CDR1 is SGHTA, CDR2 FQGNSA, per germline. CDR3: CASSETGYEQYF.

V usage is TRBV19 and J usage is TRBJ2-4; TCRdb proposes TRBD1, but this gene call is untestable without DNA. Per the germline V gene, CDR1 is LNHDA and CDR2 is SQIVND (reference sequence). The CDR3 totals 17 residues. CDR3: CAGPGQGAFRAKNIQYF.

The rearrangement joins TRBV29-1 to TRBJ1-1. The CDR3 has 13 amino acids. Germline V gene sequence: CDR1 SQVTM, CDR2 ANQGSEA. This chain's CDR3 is CSADGGMNTEAFF. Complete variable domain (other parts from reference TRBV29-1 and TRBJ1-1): SAVISQKPSRDICQRGTSLTIQCQVDSQVTMMFWYRQQPGQSLTLIATANQGSEATYESGFVIDKFPISRPNLTFSTLTVSNMSPEDSSIYLCSADGGMNTEAFFGQGTRLTVV.

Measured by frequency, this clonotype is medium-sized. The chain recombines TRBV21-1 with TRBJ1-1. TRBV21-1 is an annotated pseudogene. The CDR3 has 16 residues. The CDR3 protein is CASSTFSDDGNTEAFF.

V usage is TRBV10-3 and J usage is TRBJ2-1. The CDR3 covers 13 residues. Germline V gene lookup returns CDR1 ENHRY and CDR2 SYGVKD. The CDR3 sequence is CAISVSVNNEQFF.

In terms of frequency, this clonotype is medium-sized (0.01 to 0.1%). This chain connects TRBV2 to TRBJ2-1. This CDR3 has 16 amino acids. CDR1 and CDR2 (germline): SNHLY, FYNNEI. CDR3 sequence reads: CASSDLEQSSYNEQFF.

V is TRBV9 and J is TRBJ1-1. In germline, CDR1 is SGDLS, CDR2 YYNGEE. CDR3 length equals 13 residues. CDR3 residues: CASSSRGATEAFF.

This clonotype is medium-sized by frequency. CDR3 in amino acids: CSVVWSAGELFF. The chain links TRBV29-1 to TRBJ2-2. Germline lookup yields CDR1 SQVTM and CDR2 ANQGSEA. The length of the CDR3 is 12 residues.

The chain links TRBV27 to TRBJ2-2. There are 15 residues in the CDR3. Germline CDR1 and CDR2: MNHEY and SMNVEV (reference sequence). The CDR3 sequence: CASSLETTNTGELFF.

CDR3 region: CASSPGPYSNQPQHF. This chain links TRBV27 with TRBJ1-5; as DNA is missing, the TRBD1 call by TCRdb cannot be tested. Germline V lookup: CDR1 MNHEY, CDR2 SMNVEV (reference sequence). The CDR3 has 15 amino acids.

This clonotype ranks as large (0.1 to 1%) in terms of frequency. This CDR3 is CASSSYVQEDLNYGYTF. The V call is TRBV5-6, the J call TRBJ1-2; absent DNA, TCRdb's TRBD1 call cannot be checked. Germline V lookup: CDR1 SGHDT, CDR2 YYEEEE. This CDR3 spans 17 amino acids.

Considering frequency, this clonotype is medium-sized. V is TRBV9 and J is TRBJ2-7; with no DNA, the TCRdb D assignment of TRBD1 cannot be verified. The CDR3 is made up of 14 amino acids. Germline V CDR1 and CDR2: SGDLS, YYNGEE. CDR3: CASSVNQGSYEQYF.

CDR3 residues: CASSQVAGGLAKNIQYF. The chain recombines TRBV4-3 with TRBJ2-4; TCRdb lists TRBD2, though no DNA is available to test this call. In germline, CDR1 is LGHNA, CDR2 YSLEER. This CDR3 is 17 amino acids long.

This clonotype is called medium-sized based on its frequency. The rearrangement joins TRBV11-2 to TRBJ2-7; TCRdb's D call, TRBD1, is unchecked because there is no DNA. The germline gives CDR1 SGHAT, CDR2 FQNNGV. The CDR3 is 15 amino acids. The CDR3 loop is CASSIDRGQGYEQYF. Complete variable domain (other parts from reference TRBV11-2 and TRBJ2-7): EAGVAQSPRYKIIEKRQSVAFWCNPISGHATLYWYQQILGQGPKLLIQFQNNGVVDDSQLPKDRFSAERLKGVDSTLKIQPAKLEDSAVYLCASSIDRGQGYEQYFGPGTRLTVT.

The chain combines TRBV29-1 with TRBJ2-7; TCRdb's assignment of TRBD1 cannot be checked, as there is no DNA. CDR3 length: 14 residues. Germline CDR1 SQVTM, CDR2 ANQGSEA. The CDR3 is CSVEIPGSSYEQYF.

This CDR3 is CSALGHTFGEKYF. The chain combines TRBV29-1 with TRBJ2-7; TCRdb lists TRBD1, though no DNA is available to test this call. The length of the CDR3 is 13 residues. Germline V CDR1 and CDR2: SQVTM, ANQGSEA.

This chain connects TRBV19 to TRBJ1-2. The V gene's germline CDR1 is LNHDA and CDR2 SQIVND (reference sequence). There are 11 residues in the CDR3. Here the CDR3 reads CATQAPYGYTF.

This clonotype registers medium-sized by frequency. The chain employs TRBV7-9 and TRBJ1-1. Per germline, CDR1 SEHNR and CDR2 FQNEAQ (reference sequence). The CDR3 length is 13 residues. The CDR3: CASSLVLGNEAFF.

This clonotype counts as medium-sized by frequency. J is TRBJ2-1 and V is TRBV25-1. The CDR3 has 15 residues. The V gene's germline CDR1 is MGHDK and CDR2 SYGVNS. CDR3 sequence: CASSEPHYSYNEQFF.

This chain's CDR3 is CASSLEGANQYEQYF. The chain is built from TRBV11-2 and TRBJ2-7; TCRdb reports TRBD1, a call that lacks DNA to check it against. The CDR3 loop spans 15 amino acids. CDR1 and CDR2 from the germline V gene are SGHAT and FQNNGV. Filled out from reference TRBV11-2 and TRBJ2-7, the complete variable domain reads EAGVAQSPRYKIIEKRQSVAFWCNPISGHATLYWYQQILGQGPKLLIQFQNNGVVDDSQLPKDRFSAERLKGVDSTLKIQPAKLEDSAVYLCASSLEGANQYEQYFGPGTRLTVT.

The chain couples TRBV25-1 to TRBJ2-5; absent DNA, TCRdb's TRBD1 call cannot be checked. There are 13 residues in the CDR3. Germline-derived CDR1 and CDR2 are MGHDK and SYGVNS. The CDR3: CASNRAAQETQYF.

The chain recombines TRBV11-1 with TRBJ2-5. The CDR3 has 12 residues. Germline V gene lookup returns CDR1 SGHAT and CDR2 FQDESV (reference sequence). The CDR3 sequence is CASSFYQETQYF. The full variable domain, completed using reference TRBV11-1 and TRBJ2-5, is EAEVAQSPRYKITEKSQAVAFWCDPISGHATLYWYRQILGQGPELLVQFQDESVVDDSQLPKDRFSAERLKGVDSTLKIQPAELGDSAMYLCASSFYQETQYFGPGTRLLVL.

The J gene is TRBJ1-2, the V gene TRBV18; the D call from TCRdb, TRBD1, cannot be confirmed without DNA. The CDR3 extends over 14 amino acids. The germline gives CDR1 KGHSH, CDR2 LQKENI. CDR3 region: CASSPPDRVDGYTF.

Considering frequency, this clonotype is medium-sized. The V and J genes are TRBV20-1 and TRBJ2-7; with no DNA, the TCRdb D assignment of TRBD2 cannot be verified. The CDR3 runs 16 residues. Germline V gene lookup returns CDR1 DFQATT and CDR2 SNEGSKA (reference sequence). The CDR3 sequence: CSATLRGGSPTYEQYF.